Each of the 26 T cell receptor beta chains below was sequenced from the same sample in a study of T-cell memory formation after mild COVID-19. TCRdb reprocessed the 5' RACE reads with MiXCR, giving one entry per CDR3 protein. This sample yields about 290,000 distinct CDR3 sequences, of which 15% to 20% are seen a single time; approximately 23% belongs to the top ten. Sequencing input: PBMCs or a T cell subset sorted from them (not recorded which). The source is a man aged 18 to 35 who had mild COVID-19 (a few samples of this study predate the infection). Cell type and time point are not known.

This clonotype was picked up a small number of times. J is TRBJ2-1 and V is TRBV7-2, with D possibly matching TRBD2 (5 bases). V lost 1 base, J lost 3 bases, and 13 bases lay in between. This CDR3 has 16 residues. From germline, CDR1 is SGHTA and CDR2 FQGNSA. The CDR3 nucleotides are TGTGCCAGCAGCTTAGTGCTGGGCGGGCTCTACAATGAGCAGTTCTTC. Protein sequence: CASSLVLGGLYNEQFF.

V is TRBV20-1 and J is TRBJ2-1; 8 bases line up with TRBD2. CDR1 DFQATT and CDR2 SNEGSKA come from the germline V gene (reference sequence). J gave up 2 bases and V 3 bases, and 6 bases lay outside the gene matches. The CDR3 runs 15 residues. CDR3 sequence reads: CSASPLAVPYNEQFF. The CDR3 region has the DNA TGCAGTGCTAGCCCACTAGCGGTGCCCTACAATGAGCAGTTCTTC.

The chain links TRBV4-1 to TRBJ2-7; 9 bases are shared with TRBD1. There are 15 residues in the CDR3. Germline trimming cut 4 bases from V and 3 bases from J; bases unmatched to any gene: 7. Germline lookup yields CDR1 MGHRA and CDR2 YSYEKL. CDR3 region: CASSPRTGDRYEQYV. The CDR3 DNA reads TGCGCCAGCAGCCCTCGGACAGGGGATCGCTACGAGCAGTACGTC.

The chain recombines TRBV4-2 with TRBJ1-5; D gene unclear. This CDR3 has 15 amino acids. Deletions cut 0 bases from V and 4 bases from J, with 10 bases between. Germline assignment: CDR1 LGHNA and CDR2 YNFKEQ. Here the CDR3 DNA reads TGTGCCAGCAGCCAAGAAGGTAGAGGGAATCAGCCCCAGCATTTT. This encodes CASSQEGRGNQPQHF.

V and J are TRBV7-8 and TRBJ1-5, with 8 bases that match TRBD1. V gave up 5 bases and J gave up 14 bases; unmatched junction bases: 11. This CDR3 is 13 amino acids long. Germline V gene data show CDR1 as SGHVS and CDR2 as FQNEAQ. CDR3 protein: CASSRHRTGTEHF. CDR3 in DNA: TGTGCCAGCAGCCGCCATCGGACAGGGACGGAGCATTTT.

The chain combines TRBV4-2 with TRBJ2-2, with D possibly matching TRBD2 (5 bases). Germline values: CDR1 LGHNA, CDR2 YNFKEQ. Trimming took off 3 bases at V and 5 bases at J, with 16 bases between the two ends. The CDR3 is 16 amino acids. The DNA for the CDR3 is TGTGCCAGCAGCCATAGCGATGGTCGGAGGACCGGGGAGCTGTTTTTT. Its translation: CASSHSDGRRTGELFF.

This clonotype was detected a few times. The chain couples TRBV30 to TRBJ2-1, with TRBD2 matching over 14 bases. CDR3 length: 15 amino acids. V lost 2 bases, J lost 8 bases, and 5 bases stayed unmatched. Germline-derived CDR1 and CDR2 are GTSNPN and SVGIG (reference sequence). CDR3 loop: CAWSWTSGGMDEQFF. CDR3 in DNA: TGTGCCTGGAGTTGGACTAGCGGGGGGATGGATGAGCAGTTCTTC.

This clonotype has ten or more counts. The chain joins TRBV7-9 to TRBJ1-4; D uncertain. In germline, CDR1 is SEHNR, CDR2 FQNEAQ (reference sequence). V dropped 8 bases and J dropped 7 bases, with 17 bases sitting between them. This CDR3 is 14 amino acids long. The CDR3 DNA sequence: TGTGCCAGCGCGAAATGGGAGGAGCGTGAAAAACTGTTTTTT. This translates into CASAKWEEREKLFF.

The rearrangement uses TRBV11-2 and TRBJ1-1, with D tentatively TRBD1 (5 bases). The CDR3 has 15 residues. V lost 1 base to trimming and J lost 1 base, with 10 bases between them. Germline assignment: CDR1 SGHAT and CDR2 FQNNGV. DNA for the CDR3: TGTGCCAGCAGCTTAGTACGCAGGGAGAACACTGAAGCTTTCTTT. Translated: CASSLVRRENTEAFF.

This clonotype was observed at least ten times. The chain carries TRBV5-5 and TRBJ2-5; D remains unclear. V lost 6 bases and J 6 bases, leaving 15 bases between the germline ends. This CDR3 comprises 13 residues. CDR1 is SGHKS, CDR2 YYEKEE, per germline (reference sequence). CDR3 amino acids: CASTLGPSQTQYF. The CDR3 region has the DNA TGTGCCAGCACACTGGGTCCCAGTCAGACCCAGTACTTC.

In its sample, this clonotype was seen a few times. The DNA of the CDR3 is TGTGCCAGCAGCGTAGTTCCGGGGGCGGCCAAAAACATTCAGTACTTC. Encoded protein: CASSVVPGAAKNIQYF. The chain is built from TRBV9 and TRBJ2-4; D possibly matches TRBD1 or TRBD2 (6 bases each). CDR3 size: 16 residues. Trimming left V 0 bases short and J 1 base short, with 11 bases between. In germline, CDR1 is SGDLS, CDR2 YYNGEE. The full variable domain, with the rest looked up from reference TRBV9 and TRBJ2-4, is DSGVTQTPKHLITATGQRVTLRCSPRSGDLSVYWYQQSLDQGLQFLIQYYNGEERAKGNILERFSAQQFPDLHSELNLSSLELGDSALYFCASSVVPGAAKNIQYFGAGTRLSVL.

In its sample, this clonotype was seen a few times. As DNA, the CDR3 is TGTGCCAGCAGCCCCGACAGGCTTCGGTCATACGAGCAGTACTTC. Protein sequence: CASSPDRLRSYEQYF. The V call is TRBV7-9, the J call TRBJ2-7; weak D call: TRBD1 (6 bases). The CDR3 has 15 residues. V was trimmed by 5 bases and J by 4 bases, leaving 18 bases between them. Germline CDR1 is SEHNR and CDR2 is FQNEAQ (reference sequence).

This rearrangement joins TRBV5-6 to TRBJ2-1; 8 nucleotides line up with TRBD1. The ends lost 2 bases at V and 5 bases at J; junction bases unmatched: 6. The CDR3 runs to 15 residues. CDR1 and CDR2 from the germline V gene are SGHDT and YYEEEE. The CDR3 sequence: CASSFLQGGHNEQFF. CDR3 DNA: TGTGCCAGCAGCTTTTTACAGGGGGGCCACAATGAGCAGTTCTTC.

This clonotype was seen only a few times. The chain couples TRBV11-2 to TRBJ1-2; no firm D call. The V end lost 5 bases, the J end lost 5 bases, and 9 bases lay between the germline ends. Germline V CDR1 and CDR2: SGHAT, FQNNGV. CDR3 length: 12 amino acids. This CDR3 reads CASSGRGYGYTF. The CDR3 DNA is TGTGCCAGCAGCGGCAGAGGATATGGCTACACCTTC.

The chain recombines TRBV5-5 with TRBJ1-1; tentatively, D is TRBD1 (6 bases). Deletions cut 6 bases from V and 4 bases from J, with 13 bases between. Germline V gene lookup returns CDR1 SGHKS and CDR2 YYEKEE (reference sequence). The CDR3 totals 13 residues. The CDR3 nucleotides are TGTGCCAGCACCCTCGTGGGGGCCACTGAAGCTTTCTTT. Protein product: CASTLVGATEAFF. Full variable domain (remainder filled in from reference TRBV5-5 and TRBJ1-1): DAGVTQSPTHLIKTRGQQVTLRCSPISGHKSVSWYQQVLGQGPQFIFQYYEKEERGRGNFPDRFSARQFPNYSSELNVNALLLGDSALYLCASTLVGATEAFFGQGTRLTVV.

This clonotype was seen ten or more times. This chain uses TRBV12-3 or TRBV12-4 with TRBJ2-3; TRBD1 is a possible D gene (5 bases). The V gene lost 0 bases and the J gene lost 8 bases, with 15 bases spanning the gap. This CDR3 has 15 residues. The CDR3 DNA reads TGTGCCAGCAGTTTAGCATCCAGGGCGATGGGTACGCAGTATTTT. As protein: CASSLASRAMGTQYF.

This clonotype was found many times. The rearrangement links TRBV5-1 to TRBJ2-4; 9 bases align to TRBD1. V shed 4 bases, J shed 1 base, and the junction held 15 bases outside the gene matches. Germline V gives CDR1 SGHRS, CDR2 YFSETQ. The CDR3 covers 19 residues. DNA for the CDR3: TGCGCCAGCAGCCTCTCACAGGGGGCGCAGCTGATGGCCAAAAACATTCAGTACTTC. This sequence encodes CASSLSQGAQLMAKNIQYF. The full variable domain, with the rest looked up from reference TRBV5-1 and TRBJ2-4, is KAGVTQTPRYLIKTRGQQVTLSCSPISGHRSVSWYQQTPGQGLQFLFEYFSETQRNKGNFPGRFSGRQFSNSRSEMNVSTLELGDSALYLCASSLSQGAQLMAKNIQYFGAGTRLSVL.

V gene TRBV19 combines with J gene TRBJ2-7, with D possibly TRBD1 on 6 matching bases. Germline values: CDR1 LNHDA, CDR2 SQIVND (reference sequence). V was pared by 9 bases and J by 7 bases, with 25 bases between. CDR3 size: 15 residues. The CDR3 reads CASSTQGFALREQYF. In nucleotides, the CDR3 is TGTGCCAGCTCGACACAGGGTTTCGCTCTGAGGGAGCAGTACTTC.

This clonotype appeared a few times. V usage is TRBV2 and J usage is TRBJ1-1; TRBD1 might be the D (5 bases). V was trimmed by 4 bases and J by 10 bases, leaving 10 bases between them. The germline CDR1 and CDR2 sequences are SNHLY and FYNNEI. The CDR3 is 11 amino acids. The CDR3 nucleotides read TGTGCCAGCAGTGTGGGCGGGGGAGCTTTCTTT. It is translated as CASSVGGGAFF.

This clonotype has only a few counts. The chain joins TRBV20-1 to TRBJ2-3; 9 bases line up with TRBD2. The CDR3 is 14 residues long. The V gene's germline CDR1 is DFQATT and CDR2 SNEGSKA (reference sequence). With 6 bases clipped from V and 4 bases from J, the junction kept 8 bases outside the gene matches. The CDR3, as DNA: TGCAGTGCCTCAGCTAGCGGGGAAGCAGATACGCAGTATTTT. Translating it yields CSASASGEADTQYF.

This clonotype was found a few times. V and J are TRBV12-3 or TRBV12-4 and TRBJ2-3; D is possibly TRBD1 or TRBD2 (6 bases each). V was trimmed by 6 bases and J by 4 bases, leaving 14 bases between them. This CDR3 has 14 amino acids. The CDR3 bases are TGTGCCAGCAGCCCGAGGGGGGTTGCAGATACGCAGTATTTT. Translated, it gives CASSPRGVADTQYF.

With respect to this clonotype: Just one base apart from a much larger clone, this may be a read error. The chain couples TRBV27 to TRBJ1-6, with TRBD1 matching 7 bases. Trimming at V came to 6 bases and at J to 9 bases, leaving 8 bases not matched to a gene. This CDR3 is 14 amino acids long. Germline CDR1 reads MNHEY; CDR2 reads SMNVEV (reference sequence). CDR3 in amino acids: CASRRDSHPSPLHF. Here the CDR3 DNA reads TGTGCCAGCAGAAGGGACAGTCATCCTTCACCCCTCCACTTT.

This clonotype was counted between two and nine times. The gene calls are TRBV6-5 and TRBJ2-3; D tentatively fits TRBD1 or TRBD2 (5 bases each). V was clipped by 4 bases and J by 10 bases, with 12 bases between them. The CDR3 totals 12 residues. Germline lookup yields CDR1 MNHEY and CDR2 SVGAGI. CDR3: CASSFIGTAQYF. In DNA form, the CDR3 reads TGTGCCAGCAGTTTCATAGGGACCGCGCAGTATTTT.

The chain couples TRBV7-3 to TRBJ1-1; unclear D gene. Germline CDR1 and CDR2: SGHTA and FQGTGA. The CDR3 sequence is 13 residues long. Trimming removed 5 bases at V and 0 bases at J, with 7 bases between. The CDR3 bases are TGTGCCAGCAGCCCCGACCTGAACACTGAAGCTTTCTTT. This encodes CASSPDLNTEAFF.

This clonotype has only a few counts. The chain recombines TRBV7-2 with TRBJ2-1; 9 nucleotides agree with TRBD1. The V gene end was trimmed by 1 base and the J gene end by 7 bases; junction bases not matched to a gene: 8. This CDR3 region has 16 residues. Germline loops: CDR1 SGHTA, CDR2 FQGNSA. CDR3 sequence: CASSLVGTGFANEQFF. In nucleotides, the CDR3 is TGTGCCAGCAGCTTAGTAGGGACAGGGTTTGCGAATGAGCAGTTCTTC.

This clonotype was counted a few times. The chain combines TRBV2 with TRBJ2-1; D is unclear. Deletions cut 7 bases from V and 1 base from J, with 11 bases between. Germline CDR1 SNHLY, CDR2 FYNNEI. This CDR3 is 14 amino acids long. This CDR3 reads CASNALGSYNEQFF. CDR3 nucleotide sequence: TGTGCCAGCAACGCTCTAGGATCCTACAATGAGCAGTTCTTC.